These 26 T cell receptor beta chains share one sample of origin, sequenced in a study of T cell responses to AZD1222 COVID-19 vaccine. Here immunoSEQ multiplex PCR was the method, and the copy in TCRdb shows in-frame clones only, minus some. The table includes roughly 80,000 clones, roughly nine tenths detected once. The source was peripheral blood, collected 28 days after the second AZD1222 dose. The receptor source for this set is an adult who received the AZD1222 COVID-19 vaccine.

The rearrangement uses TRBV18 and TRBJ1-5; TRBD1 is a possible D gene (6 bases). The germline V gene encodes CDR1 KGHSH and CDR2 LQKENI. V lost 3 bases, J lost 7 bases, and 13 bases lay in between. CDR3 length: 14 amino acids. CDR3 amino acids: CASSPGQGNQPQHF. The CDR3 DNA follows: TGTGCCAGCTCACCGGGGCAGGGGAACCAGCCCCAGCATTTT.

The V and J genes are TRBV5-4 and TRBJ1-6; TRBD1 matches 8 bases. V lost 0 bases and J lost 10; bases outside the gene matches: 9. This CDR3 spans 16 amino acids. Germline lookup yields CDR1 SGHNT and CDR2 YYREEE (reference sequence). CDR3 nucleotide sequence: TGTGCCAGCAGCTTGGGGATAGGACAGGGAAACTCACCCCTCCACTTT. Its translation is CASSLGIGQGNSPLHF.

This clone has just a few counts. The rearrangement links TRBV11-1 to TRBJ2-2, with D perhaps matching TRBD2 (6 bases). Germline CDR1 and CDR2: SGHAT and FQDESV (reference sequence). The CDR3 contains 15 residues. V dropped 6 bases and J dropped 0 bases, with 11 bases sitting between them. The CDR3 sequence: CASRPGGANTGELFF. The CDR3 DNA reads as TGTGCCAGCAGGCCAGGCGGGGCGAACACCGGGGAGCTGTTTTTT.

This chain uses TRBV6-5 with TRBJ2-7; 9 bases fit TRBD1. This CDR3 contains 15 residues. J gave up 4 bases and V 5 bases, and 9 bases lay outside the gene matches. CDR1 is MNHEY, CDR2 SVGAGI, per germline. The CDR3 is CASSKPGQGRYEQYF. The CDR3 coding sequence is TGTGCCAGCAGTAAACCGGGACAGGGTAGATACGAGCAGTACTTC.

The chain recombines TRBV6-4 with TRBJ1-1; D is unresolved. The germline gives CDR1 MRHNA, CDR2 SNTAGT. There are 14 residues in the CDR3. V lost 3 bases to trimming and J lost 3 bases, with 11 bases between them. CDR3 in amino acids: CASSERLGDTEAFF. The CDR3 DNA reads as TGTGCCAGCAGTGAAAGATTAGGAGACACTGAAGCTTTCTTT.

V usage is TRBV11-2 and J usage is TRBJ2-7, with a tentative D call TRBD2 (6 bases). The V end lost 5 bases, the J end lost 9 bases, and 11 bases lay between the germline ends. The CDR3 extends over 11 amino acids. The germline CDR1 and CDR2 sequences are SGHAT and FQNNGV. The DNA of the CDR3 is TGTGCCAGCAGCCGCGGGGCGGCGCAGTACTTC. Protein: CASSRGAAQYF.

The rearrangement joins TRBV7-9 to TRBJ2-1, with 8 bases that match TRBD2. V dropped 1 base and J dropped 5; count of bases not matched to a gene: 1. The CDR3 is 14 residues long. Germline V gene data show CDR1 as SEHNR and CDR2 as FQNEAQ (reference sequence). The CDR3, as DNA: TGTGCCAGCAGCTTAGTCGGGGGGGACAATGAGCAGTTCTTC. Translating gives CASSLVGGDNEQFF. The complete variable domain, with remaining parts taken from reference TRBV7-9 and TRBJ2-1, reads DTGVSQNPRHKITKRGQNVTFRCDPISEHNRLYWYRQTLGQGPEFLTYFQNEAQLEKSRLLSDRFSAERPKGSFSTLEIQRTEQGDSAMYLCASSLVGGDNEQFFGPGTRLTVL.

This rearrangement joins TRBV5-5 to TRBJ2-2, with D perhaps TRBD2 (7 bases). Germline loops: CDR1 SGHKS, CDR2 YYEKEE (reference sequence). This CDR3 is built from 16 residues. Trimming pared 4 bases from V and 0 bases from J, leaving 13 bases between. DNA of the CDR3: TGTGCCAGCAGCCCGGAGGGGGGGGCGAACACCGGGGAGCTGTTTTTT. This translates into CASSPEGGANTGELFF.

This clone occurred once. This chain uses TRBV30 with TRBJ1-1; 7 bases line up with TRBD1. Trimming cost V 8 bases and J 3 bases; bases outside gene matches: 6. This CDR3 is 12 amino acids long. Germline CDR1 is GTSNPN and CDR2 is SVGIG (reference sequence). CDR3 amino acids: CAGGQQHTEAFF. The CDR3 DNA sequence: TGTGCCGGGGGACAGCAACACACTGAAGCTTTCTTT.

The CDR3 reads CASSYSRSYGEAFF. The CDR3 DNA reads as TGTGCCAGCAGTTACTCGAGGTCATACGGTGAAGCTTTCTTT. V and J are TRBV6-5 and TRBJ1-1; D is unclear. V lost 0 bases, J lost 7 bases, and 12 bases lay in between. The CDR3 has 14 amino acids. Germline CDR1 reads MNHEY; CDR2 reads SVGAGI.

DNA of the CDR3: TGTGCCAGCAGCCAGGGGGTAGGGTCACCCCTCCACTTT. As protein: CASSQGVGSPLHF. The J gene is TRBJ1-6, the V gene TRBV3-1 (or the pseudogene TRBV3-2); D may be TRBD1 (5 bases). The germline gives CDR1 LGHDT, CDR2 YNNKEL (reference sequence). This CDR3 has 13 amino acids. Trimming stripped 3 bases from V and 10 bases from J, with 10 bases between.

The chain recombines TRBV5-7 with TRBJ2-1; 11 bases align to TRBD2. TRBV5-7 is marked as an open reading frame, function uncertain. J lost 6 bases, V lost 4 bases, and 3 bases had no gene match. This CDR3 contains 14 residues. The CDR3 DNA follows: TGTGCCAGCAGCCCCGGGACTAGCGGCAATGAGCAGTTCTTC. Its protein is CASSPGTSGNEQFF.

This sequence joins TRBV7-8 and TRBJ1-2, with 9 bases fitting TRBD1. The CDR3 loop spans 14 amino acids. From germline, CDR1 is SGHVS and CDR2 FQNEAQ. Unmatched junction bases numbered 9, after V lost 5 bases and J lost 8 bases. The CDR3 loop reads CASSLGQGSKGYTF. The CDR3 DNA follows: TGTGCCAGCAGCCTAGGACAGGGGTCGAAAGGCTACACCTTC.

This chain uses TRBV10-3 with TRBJ1-2; TRBD1 is a possible D gene (5 bases). The CDR3 has 14 amino acids. Germline loops: CDR1 ENHRY, CDR2 SYGVKD. The V and J ends lost 6 bases and 4 bases respectively, with 15 bases between them. The CDR3 reads CAISNQQEFYGYTF. The DNA of the CDR3 is TGTGCCATCAGCAACCAACAGGAATTCTATGGCTACACCTTC.

This chain links TRBV7-9 with TRBJ2-4; D perhaps matches TRBD1 (5 bases). V lost 11 bases and J lost 15, with 20 bases in between. The CDR3 is 11 amino acids. Germline CDR1 reads SEHNR; CDR2 reads FQNEAQ (reference sequence). In DNA, the CDR3 is TGTGCCGGGTTCACAGGTACCCAATGGTACTTC. Its protein is CAGFTGTQWYF.

This sequence joins TRBV20-1 and TRBJ2-7; D perhaps matches TRBD1 (6 bases). Per germline, CDR1 DFQATT and CDR2 SNEGSKA (reference sequence). The ends were cut back, 3 bases at V and 7 bases at J, with 16 bases in the middle. The CDR3 loop spans 13 amino acids. CDR3 DNA: TGCAGTGCTAGTCTACAGGGCCGGCGGGAGCAGTACTTC. Amino acids: CSASLQGRREQYF.

V is TRBV7-9 and J is TRBJ2-4; 9 positions match TRBD2. The V segment lost 2 bases and the J segment 5 bases; nucleotides outside the gene matches: 1. This CDR3 has 14 amino acids. Per the germline V gene, CDR1 is SEHNR and CDR2 is FQNEAQ (reference sequence). The CDR3 reads CASSLSSGENIQYF. The CDR3 DNA reads as TGTGCCAGCAGCTTATCTAGCGGGGAAAACATTCAGTACTTC.

This CDR3 reads CASSRNGVGTEAFF. The CDR3 DNA reads TGTGCCAGTAGTAGAAACGGGGTTGGCACTGAAGCTTTCTTT. This sequence joins TRBV19 and TRBJ1-1; no clear D gene. This CDR3 has 14 residues. Germline values: CDR1 LNHDA, CDR2 SQIVND (reference sequence). The germline V and J ends were trimmed by 4 bases and 4 bases, with 13 bases remaining between them.

CDR3 nucleotide sequence: TGTGCCAGCAGCCAGGCAGGGGCTGGCGAGCAGTACTTC. Translation gives CASSQAGAGEQYF. The chain combines TRBV12-3 or TRBV12-4 with TRBJ2-7; D perhaps matches TRBD1 (6 bases). The CDR3 length is 13 residues. The V end was cut by 6 bases, the J end by 6 bases, with 15 bases between.

This chain links TRBV3-1 (or the pseudogene TRBV3-2) with TRBJ1-1; D not resolved. The CDR3 covers 14 residues. The V end lost 4 bases, the J end lost 1 base, and 10 bases lay between the germline ends. Germline V gene lookup returns CDR1 LGHDT and CDR2 YNNKEL (reference sequence). Here the CDR3 DNA reads TGTGCCAGCAGCCCTGCACAGCGGAACACTGAAGCTTTCTTT. Protein: CASSPAQRNTEAFF.

The chain is built from TRBV4-1 and TRBJ1-2, with 7 nucleotides matching TRBD1. This CDR3 has 15 residues. The junction had 4 bases not matched to a gene; V was cut back by 1 base and J by 2 bases. The germline CDR1 and CDR2 sequences are MGHRA and YSYEKL. This CDR3 reads CASSQVEGANYGYTF. Written as DNA, the CDR3 is TGCGCCAGCAGCCAAGTTGAGGGGGCGAACTATGGCTACACCTTC.

The V gene is TRBV25-1, the J gene TRBJ1-1; D is ambiguous. Germline V gives CDR1 MGHDK, CDR2 SYGVNS. V lost 3 bases and J lost 6, with 14 bases in between. The CDR3 spans 14 residues. CDR3 in amino acids: CASSDAGYGAEAFF. The DNA for the CDR3 is TGTGCCAGCAGTGACGCCGGGTACGGCGCTGAAGCTTTCTTT.

V usage is TRBV7-3 and J usage is TRBJ2-2, with a tentative D call TRBD2 (6 bases). This CDR3 has 15 amino acids. Germline V gives CDR1 SGHTA, CDR2 FQGTGA. The V end lost 2 bases, the J end lost 1 base, and 8 bases lay between the germline ends. CDR3 DNA: TGTGCCAGCAGCTTAGGAGGGAGGAACACCGGGGAGCTGTTTTTT. This encodes CASSLGGRNTGELFF.

The chain recombines TRBV29-1 with TRBJ2-1, with TRBD1 matching over 10 bases. V gave up 6 bases and J gave up 6 bases; unmatched junction bases: 14. The CDR3 totals 16 residues. Germline CDR1 SQVTM, CDR2 ANQGSEA. Here the CDR3 DNA reads TGCAGCGTGCTACCCCCCGGGACAGGGGCATGCAATGAGCAGTTCTTC. Protein product: CSVLPPGTGACNEQFF.

J is TRBJ1-2 and V is TRBV2, with 9 bases that match TRBD1. The CDR3 consists of 13 residues. Germline V gene data show CDR1 as SNHLY and CDR2 as FYNNEI. The J segment lost 4 bases and the V segment lost 6 bases, leaving 3 bases of the junction unmatched. The CDR3 sequence is CASRDRGPYGYTF. CDR3 nucleotide sequence: TGTGCCAGCAGGGACAGGGGACCCTATGGCTACACCTTC.

The table lists this clone with a few counts. The chain has TRBV3-1 (or the pseudogene TRBV3-2) and TRBJ2-5; the D gene is possibly TRBD2 (5 bases). V gave up 5 bases and J gave up 6 bases, with 13 bases separating them. Germline CDR1 is LGHDT and CDR2 is YNNKEL (reference sequence). The CDR3 loop spans 13 amino acids. The CDR3 protein is CASSWWAGKTQYF. The CDR3 DNA is TGTGCCAGCAGCTGGTGGGCCGGGAAGACCCAGTACTTC.